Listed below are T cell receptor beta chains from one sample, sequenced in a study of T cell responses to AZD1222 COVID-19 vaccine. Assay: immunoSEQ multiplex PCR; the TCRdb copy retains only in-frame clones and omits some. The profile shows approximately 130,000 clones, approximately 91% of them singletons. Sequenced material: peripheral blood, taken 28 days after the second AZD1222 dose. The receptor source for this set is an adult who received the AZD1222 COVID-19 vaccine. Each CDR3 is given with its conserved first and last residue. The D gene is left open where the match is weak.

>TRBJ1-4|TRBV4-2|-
CASSQDLADNEKLFF
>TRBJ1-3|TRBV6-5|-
CASSSEGNTIYF
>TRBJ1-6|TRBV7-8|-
CASSPTNSPLHF
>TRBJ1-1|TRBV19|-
CASSITGRTEAFF
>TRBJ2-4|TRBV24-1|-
CATSEGVGDIQYF
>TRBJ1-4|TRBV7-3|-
CASSLRGGEKLFF
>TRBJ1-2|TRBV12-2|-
CASRPEVRDRVGYTF
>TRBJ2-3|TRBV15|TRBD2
CATSGGVAGDTDTQYF
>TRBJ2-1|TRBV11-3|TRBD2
CASSSISGRADNEQFF
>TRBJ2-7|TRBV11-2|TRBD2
CASSSGWDYQRDEQYF
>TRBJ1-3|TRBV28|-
CASSLSGTTGNTIYF
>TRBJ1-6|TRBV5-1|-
CASSLGGNSPLHF
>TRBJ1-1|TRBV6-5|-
CASSPFTANTEAFF
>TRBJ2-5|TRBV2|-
CASSSALTQETQYF
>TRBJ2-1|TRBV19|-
CASSPLKVNGYNEQFF
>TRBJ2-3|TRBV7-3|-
CASSFQAGFGTDTQYF
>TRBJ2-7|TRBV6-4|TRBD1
CASSKEDRGWDEQYF
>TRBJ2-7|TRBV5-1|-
CASSLDGFEQYF
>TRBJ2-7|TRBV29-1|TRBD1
CSVGGTEGLYEQYF
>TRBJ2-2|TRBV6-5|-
CASSYSPNTGELFF
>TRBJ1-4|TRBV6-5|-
CASSRGGLYEKLFF
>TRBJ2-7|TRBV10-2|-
CASSRAGNAYEQYF
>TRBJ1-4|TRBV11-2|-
CASSPRFGVEVDEKLFF
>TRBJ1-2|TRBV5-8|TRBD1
CASSSRTGSYGYTF
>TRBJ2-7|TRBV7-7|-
CASSSGRGTYEQYF
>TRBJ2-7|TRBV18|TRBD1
CASSNRDRAYEQYF
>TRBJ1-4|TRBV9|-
CASSVGQNEKLFF
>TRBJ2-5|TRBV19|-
CASSRGGEGETQYF
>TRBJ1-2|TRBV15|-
CATSRMGGRYGYTF
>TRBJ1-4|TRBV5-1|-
CASSLAGGEKLFF
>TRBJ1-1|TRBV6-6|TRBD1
CASSPAGTGGTEAFF
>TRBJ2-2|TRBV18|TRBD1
CASSPSRQGAAGELFF
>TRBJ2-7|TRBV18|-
CASSPARTYEQYF
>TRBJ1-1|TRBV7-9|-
CASSTMNTEAFF
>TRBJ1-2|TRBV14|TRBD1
CASSRDRGTHGYTF
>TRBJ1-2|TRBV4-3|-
CASSQDLRGWYGYTF